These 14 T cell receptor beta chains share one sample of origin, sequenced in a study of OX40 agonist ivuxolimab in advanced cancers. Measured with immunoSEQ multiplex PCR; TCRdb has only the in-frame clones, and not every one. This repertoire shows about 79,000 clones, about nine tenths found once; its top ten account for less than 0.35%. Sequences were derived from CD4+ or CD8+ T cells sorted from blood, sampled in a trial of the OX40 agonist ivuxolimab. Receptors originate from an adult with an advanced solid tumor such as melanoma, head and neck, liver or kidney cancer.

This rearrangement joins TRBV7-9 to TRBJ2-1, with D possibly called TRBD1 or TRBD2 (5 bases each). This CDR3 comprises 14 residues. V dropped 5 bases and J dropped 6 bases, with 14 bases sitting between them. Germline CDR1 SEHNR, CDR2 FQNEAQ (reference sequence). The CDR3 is CASSQMRGGNEQFF. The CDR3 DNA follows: TGTGCCAGCAGCCAAATGAGGGGTGGCAATGAGCAGTTCTTC.

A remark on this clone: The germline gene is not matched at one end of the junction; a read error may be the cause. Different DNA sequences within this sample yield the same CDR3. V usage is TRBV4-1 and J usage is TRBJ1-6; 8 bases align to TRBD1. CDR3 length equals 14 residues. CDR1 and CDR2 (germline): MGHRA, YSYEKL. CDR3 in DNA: TGCGCCAGCAGTCTGACAGGGGCTAATTCACCCCTTCACTTT. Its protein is CASSLTGANSPLHF.

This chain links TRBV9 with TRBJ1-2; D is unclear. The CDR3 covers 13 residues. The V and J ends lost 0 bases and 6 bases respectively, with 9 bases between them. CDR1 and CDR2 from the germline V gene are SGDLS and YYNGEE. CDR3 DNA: TGTGCCAGCAGCGTAGGAGGGCAAAATGGCTACACCTTC. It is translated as CASSVGGQNGYTF.

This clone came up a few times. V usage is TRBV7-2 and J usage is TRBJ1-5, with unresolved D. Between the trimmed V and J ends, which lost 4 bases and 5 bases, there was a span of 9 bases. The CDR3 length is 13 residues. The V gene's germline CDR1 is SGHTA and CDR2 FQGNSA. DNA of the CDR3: TGTGCCAGCAGCTCGCAAACGGATCAGCCCCAGCATTTT. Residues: CASSSQTDQPQHF.

In DNA form, the CDR3 reads TGCGCCAGCAGCTTTCCTCTAGCGGGGCAAGAGACCCAGTACTTC. This encodes CASSFPLAGQETQYF. The gene calls are TRBV5-1 and TRBJ2-5, with 9 positions matching TRBD2. The CDR3 totals 15 residues. Germline-derived CDR1 and CDR2 are SGHRS and YFSETQ. Trimming took 2 bases from V and 2 from J; bases not matched to a gene: 4.

The CDR3 DNA is TGTGCCAGCAGCACGGGGCAGGGGGCCTACGAGCAGTACTTC. Protein sequence: CASSTGQGAYEQYF. The chain employs TRBV9 and TRBJ2-7; TRBD1 agrees at 7 bases. This CDR3 comprises 14 residues. V lost 4 bases to trimming and J lost 2 bases; unmatched junction nucleotides: 6. Germline V lookup: CDR1 SGDLS, CDR2 YYNGEE.

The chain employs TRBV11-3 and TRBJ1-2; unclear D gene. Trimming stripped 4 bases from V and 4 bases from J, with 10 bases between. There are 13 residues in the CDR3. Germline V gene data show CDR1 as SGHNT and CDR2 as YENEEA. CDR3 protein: CASSSRSGYGYTF. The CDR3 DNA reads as TGTGCCAGCAGCTCTAGAAGCGGCTATGGCTACACCTTC.

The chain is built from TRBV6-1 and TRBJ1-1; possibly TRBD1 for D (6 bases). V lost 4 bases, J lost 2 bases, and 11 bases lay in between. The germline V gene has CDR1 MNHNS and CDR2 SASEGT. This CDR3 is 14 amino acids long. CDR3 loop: CASSVYRENTEAFF. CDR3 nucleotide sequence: TGTGCCAGCAGTGTTTACAGGGAAAACACTGAAGCTTTCTTT.

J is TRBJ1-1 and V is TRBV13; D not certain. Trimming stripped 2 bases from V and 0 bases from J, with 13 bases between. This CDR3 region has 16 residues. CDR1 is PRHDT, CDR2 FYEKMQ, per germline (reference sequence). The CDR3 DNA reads TGTGCCAGCAGCTTAAGCACGACCCTTTTGAACACTGAAGCTTTCTTT. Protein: CASSLSTTLLNTEAFF.

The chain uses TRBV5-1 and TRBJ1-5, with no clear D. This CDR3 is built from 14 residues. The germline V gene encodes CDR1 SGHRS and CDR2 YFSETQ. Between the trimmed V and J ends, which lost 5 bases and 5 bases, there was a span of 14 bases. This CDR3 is CASRRGLSDQPQHF. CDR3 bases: TGCGCCAGCAGGCGAGGGCTTAGTGATCAGCCCCAGCATTTT.

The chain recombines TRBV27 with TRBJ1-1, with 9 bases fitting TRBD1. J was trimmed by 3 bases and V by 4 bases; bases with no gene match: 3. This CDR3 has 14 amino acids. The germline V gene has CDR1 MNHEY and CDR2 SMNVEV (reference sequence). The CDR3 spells CASSSQGADTEAFF. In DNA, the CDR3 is TGTGCCAGCAGTTCACAGGGGGCAGACACTGAAGCTTTCTTT.

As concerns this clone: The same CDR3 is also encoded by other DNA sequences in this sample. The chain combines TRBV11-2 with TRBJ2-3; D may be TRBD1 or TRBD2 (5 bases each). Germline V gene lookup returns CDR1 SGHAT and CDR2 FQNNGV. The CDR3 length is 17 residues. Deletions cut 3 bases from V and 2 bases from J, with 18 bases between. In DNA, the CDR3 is TGTGCCAGCAGCTTTGGAAACAGGTTGCGGGCCACAGATACGCAGTATTTT. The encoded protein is CASSFGNRLRATDTQYF.

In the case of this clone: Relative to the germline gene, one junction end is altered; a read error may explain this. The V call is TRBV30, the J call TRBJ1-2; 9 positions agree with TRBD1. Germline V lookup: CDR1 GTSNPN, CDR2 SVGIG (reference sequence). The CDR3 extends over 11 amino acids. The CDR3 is CAWSPGQGVGF. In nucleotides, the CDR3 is TGTGCCTGGAGCCCGGGACAGGGAGTGGGATTC.

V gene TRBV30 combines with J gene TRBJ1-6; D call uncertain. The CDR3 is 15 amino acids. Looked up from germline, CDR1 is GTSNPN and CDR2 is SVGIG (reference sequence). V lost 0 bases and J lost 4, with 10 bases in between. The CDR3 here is CAWSVDFRYNSPLHF. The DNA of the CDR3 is TGTGCCTGGAGTGTAGATTTCCGTTATAATTCACCCCTCCACTTT.